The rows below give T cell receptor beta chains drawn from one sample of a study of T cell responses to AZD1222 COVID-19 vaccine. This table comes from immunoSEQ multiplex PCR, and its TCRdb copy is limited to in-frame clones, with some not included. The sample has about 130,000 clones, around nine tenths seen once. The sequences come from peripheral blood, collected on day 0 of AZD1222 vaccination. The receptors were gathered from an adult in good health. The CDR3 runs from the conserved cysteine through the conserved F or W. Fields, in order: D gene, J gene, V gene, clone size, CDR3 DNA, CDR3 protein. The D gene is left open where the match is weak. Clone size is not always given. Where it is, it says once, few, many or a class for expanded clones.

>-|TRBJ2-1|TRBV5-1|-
TGCGCCAGCAGCCGACTCGGGGATGGTTATGAGCAGTTCTTC
CASSRLGDGYEQFF
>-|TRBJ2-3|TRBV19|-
TGTGCCAGTAGTATGGGGGGCACAGATACGCAGTATTTT
CASSMGGTDTQYF
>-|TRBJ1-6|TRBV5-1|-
TGCGCCAGCAGCTTGGTACCCGATCAGGTTAATTCACCCCTCCACTTT
CASSLVPDQVNSPLHF
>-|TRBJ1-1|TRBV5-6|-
TGTGCCAGCAGCTCACAGGACACTGAAGCTTTCTTT
CASSSQDTEAFF
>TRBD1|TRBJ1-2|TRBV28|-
TGTGCCAGCAGTTTAGTTTTTGTACAGGGGAATGGCTACACCTTC
CASSLVFVQGNGYTF
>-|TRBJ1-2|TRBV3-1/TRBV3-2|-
TGTGCCAGCAGCCAAATGCCAACACAGAAGGGCTACACCTTC
CASSQMPTQKGYTF
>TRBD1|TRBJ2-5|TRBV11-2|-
TGTGCCAGCAGCCCCCTTCTCTTCTTCGGGACAGGGGGCGGAAAGACCCAGTACTTC
CASSPLLFFGTGGGKTQYF
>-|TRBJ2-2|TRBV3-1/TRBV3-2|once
TGTGCCAGCAGGGGCGGGGAGCTGTTTTTT
CASRGGELFF
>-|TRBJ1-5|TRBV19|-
TGTGCCAGTAGTATAGGGACCTATAGCAATCAGCCCCAGCATTTT
CASSIGTYSNQPQHF
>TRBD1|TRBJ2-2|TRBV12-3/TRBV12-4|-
TGTGCCACACAGGGGGAGGTCGGGGAGCTGTTTTTT
CATQGEVGELFF
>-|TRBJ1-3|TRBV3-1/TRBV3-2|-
TGTGCCAGCAGCCAAGGAGTTTACAGGACGACTGGAAACACCATATATTTT
CASSQGVYRTTGNTIYF
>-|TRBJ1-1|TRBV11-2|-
TGTGCCAGCAGCCGCTTGGGGTCAATGAACACTGAAGCTTTCTTT
CASSRLGSMNTEAFF
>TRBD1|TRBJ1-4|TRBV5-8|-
TGTGCCAGCAGCCTCGCCGGGACAGACGAAAAACTGTTTTTT
CASSLAGTDEKLFF
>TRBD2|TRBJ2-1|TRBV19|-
TGTGCCAGTAGTCCCGCGCTAGCGGGGCACAATGAGCAGTTCTTC
CASSPALAGHNEQFF
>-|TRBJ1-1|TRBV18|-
TGTGCCAGCTCCCCAACGGGGTTAACTGAAGCTTTCTTT
CASSPTGLTEAFF
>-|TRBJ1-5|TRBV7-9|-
TGTGCCAGCAGCTTCGCTATAGGCAATCAGCCCCAGCATTTT
CASSFAIGNQPQHF